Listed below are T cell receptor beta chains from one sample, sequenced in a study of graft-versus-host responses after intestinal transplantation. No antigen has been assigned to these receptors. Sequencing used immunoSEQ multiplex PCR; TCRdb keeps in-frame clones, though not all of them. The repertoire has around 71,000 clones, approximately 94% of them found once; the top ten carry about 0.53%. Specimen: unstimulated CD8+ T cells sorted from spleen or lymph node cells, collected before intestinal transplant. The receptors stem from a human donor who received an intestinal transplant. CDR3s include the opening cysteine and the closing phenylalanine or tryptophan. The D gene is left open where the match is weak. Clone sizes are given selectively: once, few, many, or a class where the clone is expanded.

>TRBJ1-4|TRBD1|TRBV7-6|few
TGTGCCAGCAGCCCGGGACAGGGAGGTGAAAAACTGTTTTTT
CASSPGQGGEKLFF
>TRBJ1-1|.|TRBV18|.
TGTGCCAGCTCACCACCACTGGGGGTGGAGGGGACTGAAGCTTTCTTT
CASSPPLGVEGTEAFF
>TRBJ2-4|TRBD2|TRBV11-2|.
TGTGCCAGCAGCGTGTCTAGCGGGCGGAAAAACATTCAGTACTTC
CASSVSSGRKNIQYF
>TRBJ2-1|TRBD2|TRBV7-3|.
TGTGCCAGCAGCCCCTACTCTGGCGGGAGGGTTAGTGAGCAGTTCTTC
CASSPYSGGRVSEQFF
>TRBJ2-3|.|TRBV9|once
TGTGCCAGCAGCGTAGAACCAGGGGCAGATACGCAGTATTTT
CASSVEPGADTQYF
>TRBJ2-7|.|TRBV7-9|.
TGTGCCAGCAGCTCGGGACCGCCAGGCTACGAGCAGTACTTC
CASSSGPPGYEQYF
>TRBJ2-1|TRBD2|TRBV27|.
TGTGCCAGCAGTTTATCCAGGACTAGCGGGAGAGACAATGAGCAGTTCTTC
CASSLSRTSGRDNEQFF
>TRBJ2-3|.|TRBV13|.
TGTGCCAGCAGCCGTGAAGAACTCAACACAGATACGCAGTATTTT
CASSREELNTDTQYF
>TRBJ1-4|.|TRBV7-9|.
TGTGCCAGCAGCTTAGAAGTAGCGATTAATGAAAAACTGTTTTTT
CASSLEVAINEKLFF
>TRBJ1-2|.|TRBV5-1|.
TGCGCCAGCAGCTTAAGGGTGAACTATGGCTACACCTTC
CASSLRVNYGYTF
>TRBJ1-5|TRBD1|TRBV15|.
TGTGCCACCAGTCGTGGGACAGGGAAAAGGCCCCAGCATTTT
CATSRGTGKRPQHF
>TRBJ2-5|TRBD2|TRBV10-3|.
TGTGCCATCAGTACTAGCGGGAGGGAAGAGACCCAGTACTTC
CAISTSGREETQYF
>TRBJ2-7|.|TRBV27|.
TGTGCCACCTTGGGGGAGTCCTACGAGCAGTACTTC
CATLGESYEQYF
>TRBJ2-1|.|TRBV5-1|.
TGCGCCAGCCGCTTTAGAGCCCAGCACAATGAGCAGTTCTTC
CASRFRAQHNEQFF
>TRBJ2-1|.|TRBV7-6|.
TGTGCCAGCAGCTTAACGACCTCATGGCGAACTCCCAATGAGCAGTTCTTC
CASSLTTSWRTPNEQFF
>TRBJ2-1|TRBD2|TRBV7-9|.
TGTGCCAGCAGCTCTTTAGCGGGAGGGCGGCTGGAGTTCTTC
CASSSLAGGRLEFF
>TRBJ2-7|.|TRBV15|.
TGTGCCACCAGCAGTGAGGGGACTCGTGACGAGCAGTACTTC
CATSSEGTRDEQYF
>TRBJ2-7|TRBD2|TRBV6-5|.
TGTGCCAGCATGGACTCGCGGGGGAACTACGAGCAGTACTTC
CASMDSRGNYEQYF
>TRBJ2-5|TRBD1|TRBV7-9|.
TGTGCCAGCAGCTGGGAATTGGACAGGGTACACTTC
CASSWELDRVHF
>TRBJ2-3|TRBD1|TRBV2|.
TGTGCCAGTCAGACGACAGGGAGATCGACAGATACGCAGTATTTT
CASQTTGRSTDTQYF
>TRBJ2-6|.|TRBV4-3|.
TGCGCCAGCAGCCACCCGGGCTCTGGGGCCAACGTCCTGACTTTC
CASSHPGSGANVLTF
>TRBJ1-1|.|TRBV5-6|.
TGTGCCAGCAGCGGCGGACAGAACCTGAACACTGAAGCTTTCTTT
CASSGGQNLNTEAFF
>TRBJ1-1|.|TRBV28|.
TGTGCCAGCAGTTTATACCGGGGCTCTATTGAAGCTTTCTTT
CASSLYRGSIEAFF
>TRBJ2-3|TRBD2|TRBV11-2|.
TGTGCCAGCAGCTTATCTCTAGCGGGCCAGAGCGGAGGCACAGATACGCAGTATTTT
CASSLSLAGQSGGTDTQYF
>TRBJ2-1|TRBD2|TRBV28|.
TGTGCCAGCAGCTCCGTGCGAGCGGGGGGGGGCAATGAGCAGTTCTTC
CASSSVRAGGGNEQFF
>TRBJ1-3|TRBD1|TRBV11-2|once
TGTGCCAGCACCCCGGACAGGGCGCGTCGGAACACCATATATTTT
CASTPDRARRNTIYF
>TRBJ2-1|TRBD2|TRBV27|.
TGTGCCAGCAGCTCTCCGGGACTAGCTTACAATGAGCAGTTCTTC
CASSSPGLAYNEQFF
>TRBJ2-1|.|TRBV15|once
TGTGCCACCAGCGGCGGATACAATGAGCAGTTCTTC
CATSGGYNEQFF
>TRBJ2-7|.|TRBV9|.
TGTGCCAGCAGCGTAGAACCGACCGGGACCTACGAGCAGTACTTC
CASSVEPTGTYEQYF
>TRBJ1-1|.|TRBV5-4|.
TGTGCCAGCAGCCCACAGGGATGGAACACTGAAGCTTTCTTT
CASSPQGWNTEAFF
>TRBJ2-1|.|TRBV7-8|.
TGTGCCAGCAGCTTACTTTTTGGTCCCGGGAGCGGAAATGAGCAGTTCTTC
CASSLLFGPGSGNEQFF
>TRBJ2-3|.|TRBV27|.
TGTGCCAGCAGTTCCACAGATACGCAGTATTTT
CASSSTDTQYF
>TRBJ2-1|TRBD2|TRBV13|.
TGTGCCAGCAGCTACACTAGCGGGAAAGGGAATGAGCAGTTCTTC
CASSYTSGKGNEQFF
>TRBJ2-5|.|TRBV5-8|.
TGTGCCAGCAACATAGCGGATCCTAAAGAGACCCAGTACTTC
CASNIADPKETQYF
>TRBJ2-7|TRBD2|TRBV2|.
TGTGCCAGCAGTGAATGGCTAGCGGGAACCCTAGCCCACTACGAGCAGTACTTC
CASSEWLAGTLAHYEQYF
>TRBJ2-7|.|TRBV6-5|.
TGTGCCAGCAGTTACTCGGAGGGGAACTACGAGCAGTACTTC
CASSYSEGNYEQYF
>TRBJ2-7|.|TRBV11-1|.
TGTGCCAGCAGCTTACGTACGGGAGTCCCCGAGCAGTACTTC
CASSLRTGVPEQYF
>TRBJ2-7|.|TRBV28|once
TGTGCCAGCAGTTTAAGGATGGGGGGCAGGGAGACCTACGAGCAGTACTTC
CASSLRMGGRETYEQYF
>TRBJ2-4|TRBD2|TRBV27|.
TGTGCCAGCAGTTTATCCATATATACTCGGACTAGCGAGAAAAACATTCAGTACTTC
CASSLSIYTRTSEKNIQYF
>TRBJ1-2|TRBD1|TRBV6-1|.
TGTGCCAGCACCCCCGGCAGGGGGACTGGCTACACCTTC
CASTPGRGTGYTF
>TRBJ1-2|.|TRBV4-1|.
TGCGCCAGCAGCCAAGATGAAGGAACCTGGCACTATGGCTACACCTTC
CASSQDEGTWHYGYTF
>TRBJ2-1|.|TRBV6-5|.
TGTGCCAGCAGTGAAGAAAATGAGCAGTTCTTC
CASSEENEQFF
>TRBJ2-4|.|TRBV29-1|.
TGCAGCGTTGAAGATCGGGTCGTGACCAAAAACATTCAGTACTTC
CSVEDRVVTKNIQYF
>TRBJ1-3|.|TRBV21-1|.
TGTGCCAGCAGCAAAAATTTAAGGGTACGCTCTGGAAACACCATATATTTT
CASSKNLRVRSGNTIYF
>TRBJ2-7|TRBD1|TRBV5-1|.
TGCGCCAGCAGCTTTGGGACAGGGTTGGACGAGCAGTACTTC
CASSFGTGLDEQYF
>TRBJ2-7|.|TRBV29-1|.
TGCAGCGTTCGACCCCCGGAGGCCTACGAGCAGTACTTC
CSVRPPEAYEQYF
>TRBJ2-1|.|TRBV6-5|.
TGTGCCAGCAGTTATATGCAGGGAGATGAGAATGAGCAGTTCTTC
CASSYMQGDENEQFF
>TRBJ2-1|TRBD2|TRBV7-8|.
TGTGCCAGCAGCTTAGCGGTCAGGGGGTTAAGCGGGAGGAGTTACAATGAGCAGTTCTTC
CASSLAVRGLSGRSYNEQFF
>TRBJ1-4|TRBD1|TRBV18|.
TGTGCCAGCTCAACCAGGGAACACGGACAGGGTAATGAAAAACTGTTTTTT
CASSTREHGQGNEKLFF
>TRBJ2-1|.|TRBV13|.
TGTGCCAGCAGCTACGACCTAGGAAATGAGCAGTTCTTC
CASSYDLGNEQFF
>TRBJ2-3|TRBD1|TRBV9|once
TGTGCCAGCAGCGACCGCAGGGGGAGCACAGATACGCAGTATTTT
CASSDRRGSTDTQYF
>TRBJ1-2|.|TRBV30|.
TGTGCCTGGAGCCTCCCCTCGGGACTATCTAACTATGGCTACACCTTC
CAWSLPSGLSNYGYTF
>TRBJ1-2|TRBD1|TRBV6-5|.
TGTGCCAGCAGTTATTCCGGGACAGCTAATTATGGCTACACCTTC
CASSYSGTANYGYTF
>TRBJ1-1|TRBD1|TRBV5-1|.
TGCGCCAGCAGCAAGGGACAGGGATCCACTGAAGCTTTCTTT
CASSKGQGSTEAFF